This TCR beta chain was sequenced during a study of T-cell reconstitution after alpha-beta-depleted transplantation in children. Unique molecular identifiers were used in preparing the TCRbeta library. TCRdb reanalysed the PCR reads using MiXCR and keeps one entry per CDR3 protein. The sample gives roughly 200,000 distinct CDR3 sequences, more than 14% of which show up once; over 10% is in the top ten. At least ten counts were recorded for this clonotype. Germline CDR1 reads LGHDT; CDR2 reads YNNKEL (reference sequence). The CDR3 loop spans 16 amino acids. The junction had 4 bases not matched to a gene; V was cut back by 1 base and J by 4 bases.

The receptor was isolated from a human donor who donated a stem cell graft to a child with acute lymphoblastic leukemia. The material sequenced was PBMCs from the stem cell graft donor, taken from the stem cell graft. The chain joins TRBV3-1 to TRBJ2-1; 10 bases agree with TRBD2. The CDR3 sequence: CASSQVPSGGYNEQFF. The CDR3 coding sequence is TGTGCCAGCAGCCAAGTCCCTAGCGGGGGATACAATGAGCAGTTCTTC.